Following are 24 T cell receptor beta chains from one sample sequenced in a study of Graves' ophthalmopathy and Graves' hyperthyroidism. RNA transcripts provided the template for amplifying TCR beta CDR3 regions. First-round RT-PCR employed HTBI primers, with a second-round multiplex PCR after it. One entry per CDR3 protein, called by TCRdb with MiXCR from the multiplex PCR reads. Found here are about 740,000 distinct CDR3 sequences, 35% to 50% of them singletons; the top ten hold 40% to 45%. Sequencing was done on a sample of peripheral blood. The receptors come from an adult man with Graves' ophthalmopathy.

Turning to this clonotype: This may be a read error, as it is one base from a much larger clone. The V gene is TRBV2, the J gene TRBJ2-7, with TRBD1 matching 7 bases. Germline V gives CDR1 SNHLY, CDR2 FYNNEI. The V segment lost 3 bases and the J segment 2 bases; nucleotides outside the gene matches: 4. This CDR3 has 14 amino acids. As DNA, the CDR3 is TGTGCCAGCAGTGATGGGGGACAGCCCTACGAGCAGTACTTC. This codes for CASSDGGQPYEQYF.

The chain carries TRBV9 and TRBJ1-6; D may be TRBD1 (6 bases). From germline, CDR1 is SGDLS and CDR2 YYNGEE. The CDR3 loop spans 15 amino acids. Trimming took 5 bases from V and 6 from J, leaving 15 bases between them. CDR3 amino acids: CASSPRTEANSPLHF. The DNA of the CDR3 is TGTGCCAGCAGTCCCCGGACAGAGGCTAATTCACCCCTCCACTTT.

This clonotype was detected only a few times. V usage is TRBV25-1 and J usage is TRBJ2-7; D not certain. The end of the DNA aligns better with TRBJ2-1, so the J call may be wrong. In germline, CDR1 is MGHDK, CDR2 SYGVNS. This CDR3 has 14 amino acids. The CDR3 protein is CASSERRFGDEQFF. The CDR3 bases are TGTGCCAGCAGTGAACGGCGGTTTGGGGATGAGCAGTTCTTC.

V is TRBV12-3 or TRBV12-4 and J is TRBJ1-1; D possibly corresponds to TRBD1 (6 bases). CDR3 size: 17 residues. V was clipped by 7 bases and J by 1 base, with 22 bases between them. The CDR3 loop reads CASTVLGNRVWNTEAFF. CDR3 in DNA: TGTGCCAGCACTGTTTTGGGCAACAGGGTTTGGAACACTGAAGCTTTCTTT.

The CDR3, as DNA: TGTGCCAGCAGCTTGGCCGGGACTAGCGGCTACGAGCAGTACTTC. It is translated as CASSLAGTSGYEQYF. This chain links TRBV5-5 with TRBJ2-7; 11 bases agree with TRBD2. Germline V gives CDR1 SGHKS, CDR2 YYEKEE (reference sequence). Trimming removed 0 bases from V and 3 bases from J; junction bases left unmatched: 2. This CDR3 is 15 amino acids long. The entire variable domain, with the rest obtained from reference TRBV5-5 and TRBJ2-7, is as follows: DAGVTQSPTHLIKTRGQQVTLRCSPISGHKSVSWYQQVLGQGPQFIFQYYEKEERGRGNFPDRFSARQFPNYSSELNVNALLLGDSALYLCASSLAGTSGYEQYFGPGTRLTVT.

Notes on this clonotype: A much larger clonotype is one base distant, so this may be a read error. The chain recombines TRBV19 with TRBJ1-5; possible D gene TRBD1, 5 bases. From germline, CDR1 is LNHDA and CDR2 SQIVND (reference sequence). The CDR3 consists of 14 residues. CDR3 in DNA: TGTGCCGGTAGTATGCGGGCAGGGCCTCAGCCCCAGCATTTT. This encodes CAGSMRAGPQPQHF.

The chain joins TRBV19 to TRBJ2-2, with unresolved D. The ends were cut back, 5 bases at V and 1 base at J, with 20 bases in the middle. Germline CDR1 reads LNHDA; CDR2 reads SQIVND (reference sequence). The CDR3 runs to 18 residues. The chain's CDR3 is CASSRPSDQGWNTGELFF. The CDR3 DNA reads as TGTGCCAGTAGTCGCCCCTCTGATCAAGGGTGGAACACCGGGGAGCTGTTTTTT.

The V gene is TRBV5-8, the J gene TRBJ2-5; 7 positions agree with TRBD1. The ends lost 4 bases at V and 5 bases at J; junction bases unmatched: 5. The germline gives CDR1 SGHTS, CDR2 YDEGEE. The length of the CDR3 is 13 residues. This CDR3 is CASSRQGYETQYF. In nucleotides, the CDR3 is TGTGCCAGCAGCCGACAGGGCTACGAGACCCAGTACTTC.

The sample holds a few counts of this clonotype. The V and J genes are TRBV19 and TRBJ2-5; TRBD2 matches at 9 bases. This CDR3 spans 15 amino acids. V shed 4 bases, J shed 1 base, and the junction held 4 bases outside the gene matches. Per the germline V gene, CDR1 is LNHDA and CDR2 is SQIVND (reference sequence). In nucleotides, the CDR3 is TGTGCCAGTAGTAAAAGCGGGGGGTTCCAAGAGACCCAGTACTTC. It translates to CASSKSGGFQETQYF.

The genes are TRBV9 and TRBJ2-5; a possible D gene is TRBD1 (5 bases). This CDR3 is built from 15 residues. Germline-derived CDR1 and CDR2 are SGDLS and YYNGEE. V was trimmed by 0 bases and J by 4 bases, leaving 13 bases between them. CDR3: CASSVEVGPGETQYF. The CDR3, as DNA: TGTGCCAGCAGCGTAGAAGTGGGGCCTGGAGAGACCCAGTACTTC.

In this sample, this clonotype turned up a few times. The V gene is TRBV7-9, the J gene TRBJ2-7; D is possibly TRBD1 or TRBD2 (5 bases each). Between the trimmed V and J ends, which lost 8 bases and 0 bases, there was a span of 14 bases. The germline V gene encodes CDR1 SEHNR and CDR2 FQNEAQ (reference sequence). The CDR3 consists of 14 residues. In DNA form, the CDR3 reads TGTGCCAGCGCTAAACGGGGCAGCTCCTACGAGCAGTACTTC. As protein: CASAKRGSSYEQYF.

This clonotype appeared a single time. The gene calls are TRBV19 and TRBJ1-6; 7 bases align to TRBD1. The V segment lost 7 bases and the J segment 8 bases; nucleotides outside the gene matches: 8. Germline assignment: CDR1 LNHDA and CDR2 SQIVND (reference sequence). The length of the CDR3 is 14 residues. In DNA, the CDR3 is TGTGCCAGTATTACAGGGGCTGGTGATTCACCCCTCCACTTT. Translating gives CASITGAGDSPLHF.

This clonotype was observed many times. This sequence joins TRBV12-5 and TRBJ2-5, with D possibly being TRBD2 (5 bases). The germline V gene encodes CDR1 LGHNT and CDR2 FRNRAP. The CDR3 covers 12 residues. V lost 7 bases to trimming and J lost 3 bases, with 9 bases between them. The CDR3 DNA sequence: TGTGCTAGTGCCTTCGGGGAAGAGACCCAGTACTTC. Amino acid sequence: CASAFGEETQYF.

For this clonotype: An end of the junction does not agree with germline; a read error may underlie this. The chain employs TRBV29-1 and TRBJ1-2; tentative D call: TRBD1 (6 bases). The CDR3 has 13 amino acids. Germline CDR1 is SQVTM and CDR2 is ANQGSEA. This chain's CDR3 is CSGRQGINHGYTF. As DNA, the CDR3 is TGCAGTGGAAGGCAGGGGATTAACCATGGCTACACCTTC.

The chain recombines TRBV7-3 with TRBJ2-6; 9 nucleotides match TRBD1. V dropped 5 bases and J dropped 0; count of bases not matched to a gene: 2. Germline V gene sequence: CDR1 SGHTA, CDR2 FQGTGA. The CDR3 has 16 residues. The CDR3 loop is CASSGDRASGANVLTF. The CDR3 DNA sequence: TGTGCCAGCAGCGGGGACAGGGCCTCTGGGGCCAACGTCCTGACTTTC.

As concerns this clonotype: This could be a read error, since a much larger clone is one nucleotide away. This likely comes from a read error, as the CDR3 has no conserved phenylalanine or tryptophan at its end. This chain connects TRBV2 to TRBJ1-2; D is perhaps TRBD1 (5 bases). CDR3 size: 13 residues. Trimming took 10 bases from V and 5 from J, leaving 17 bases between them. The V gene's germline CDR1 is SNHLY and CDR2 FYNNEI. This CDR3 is CATSDRGGYGYTY. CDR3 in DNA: TGTGCCACCAGCGACCGGGGGGGGTATGGCTACACCTAC.

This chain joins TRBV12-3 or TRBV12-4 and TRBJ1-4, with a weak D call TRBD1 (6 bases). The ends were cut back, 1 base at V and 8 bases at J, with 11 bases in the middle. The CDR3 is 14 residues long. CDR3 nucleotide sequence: TGTGCCAGCAGTTTAGACAGGGTCCGCGAAAAACTGTTTTTT. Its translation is CASSLDRVREKLFF.

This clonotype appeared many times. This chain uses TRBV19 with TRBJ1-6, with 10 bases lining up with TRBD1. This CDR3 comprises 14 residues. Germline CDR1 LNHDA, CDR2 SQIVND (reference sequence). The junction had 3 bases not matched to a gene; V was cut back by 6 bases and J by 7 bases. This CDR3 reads CASRGDRGNSPLHF. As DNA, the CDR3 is TGTGCCAGTAGAGGGGACAGGGGAAATTCACCCCTCCACTTT.

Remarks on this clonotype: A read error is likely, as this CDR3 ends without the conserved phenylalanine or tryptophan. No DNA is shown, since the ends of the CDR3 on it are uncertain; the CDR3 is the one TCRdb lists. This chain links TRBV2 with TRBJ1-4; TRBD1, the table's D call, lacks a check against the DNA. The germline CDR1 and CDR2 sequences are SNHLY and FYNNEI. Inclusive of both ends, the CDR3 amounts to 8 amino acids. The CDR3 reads CASSSGGA.

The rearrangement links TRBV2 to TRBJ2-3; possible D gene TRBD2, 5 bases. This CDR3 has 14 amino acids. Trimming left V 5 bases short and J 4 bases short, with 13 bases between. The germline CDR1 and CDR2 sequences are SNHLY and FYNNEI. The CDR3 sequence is CASSPGLASDTQYF. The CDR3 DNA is TGTGCCAGCAGTCCCGGACTGGCTTCAGATACGCAGTATTTT.

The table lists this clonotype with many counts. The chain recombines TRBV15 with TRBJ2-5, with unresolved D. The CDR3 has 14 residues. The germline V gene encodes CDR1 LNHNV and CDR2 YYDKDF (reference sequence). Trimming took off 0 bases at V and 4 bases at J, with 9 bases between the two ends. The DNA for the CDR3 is TGTGCCACCAGCAGAGATTATCGGGCAGAGACCCAGTACTTC. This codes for CATSRDYRAETQYF.

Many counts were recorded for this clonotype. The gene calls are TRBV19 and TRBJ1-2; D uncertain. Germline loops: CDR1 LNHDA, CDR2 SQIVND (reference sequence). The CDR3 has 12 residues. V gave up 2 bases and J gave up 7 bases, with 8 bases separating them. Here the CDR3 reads CASSILGGGYTF. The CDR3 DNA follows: TGTGCCAGTAGTATACTCGGAGGTGGCTACACCTTC.

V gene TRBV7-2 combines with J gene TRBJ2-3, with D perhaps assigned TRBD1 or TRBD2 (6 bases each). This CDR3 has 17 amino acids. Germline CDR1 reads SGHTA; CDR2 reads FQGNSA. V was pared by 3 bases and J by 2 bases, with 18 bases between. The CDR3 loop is CASSLNEGGRYTDTQYF. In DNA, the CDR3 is TGTGCCAGCAGCTTGAATGAGGGGGGTCGATACACAGATACGCAGTATTTT.

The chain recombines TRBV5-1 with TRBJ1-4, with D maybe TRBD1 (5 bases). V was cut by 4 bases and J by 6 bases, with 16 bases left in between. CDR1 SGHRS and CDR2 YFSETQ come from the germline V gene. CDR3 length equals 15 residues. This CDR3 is CASSPAGNSHEKLFF. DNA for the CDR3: TGCGCCAGCAGCCCGGCAGGGAATTCGCATGAAAAACTGTTTTTT.